Below, 27 T cell receptor beta chains from the same sample are listed, as sequenced in a study of identical twins. TCRdb independently ran MiXCR on the 5' RACE reads; one entry per CDR3 protein. The sample records around 1.7 million distinct CDR3 sequences, about 32% being singletons. Material for sequencing was cord blood. Receptors were obtained from a newborn girl in good health.

The table lists this clonotype with a few counts. The chain links TRBV2 to TRBJ2-1; 13 positions match TRBD2. CDR3 length: 14 amino acids. Germline trimming cut 6 bases from V and 9 bases from J; bases unmatched to any gene: 5. Germline V CDR1 and CDR2: SNHLY, FYNNEI. CDR3 coding DNA: TGTGCCAGCAGGGGACTAGCGGGGATGGGTGAGCAGTTCTTC. Translating it yields CASRGLAGMGEQFF.

About this clonotype itself: A single base separates this from a much larger clone, so it may be a read error. The chain is built from TRBV28 and TRBJ2-3; D unclear. Trimming left V 3 bases short and J 5 bases short, with 15 bases between. This CDR3 contains 15 residues. Germline CDR1 reads MDHEN; CDR2 reads SYDVKM. The CDR3 nucleotides are TGTGCCAGCAGTTTGGGCGAGAGTGGTTTAGATACGCAGTATTTT. As protein: CASSLGESGLDTQYF.

This clonotype has more than one count but fewer than ten. The chain employs TRBV6-6 and TRBJ2-3; TRBD2 matches at 7 bases. Germline CDR1 is MNHNY and CDR2 is SVGAGI (reference sequence). The CDR3 covers 16 residues. The V and J ends lost 2 bases and 0 bases, in that order; junction bases with no gene match: 5. The CDR3: CASSYPSGPSTDTQYF. In DNA, the CDR3 is TGTGCCAGCAGTTACCCTAGCGGACCTAGCACAGATACGCAGTATTTT.

The rearrangement uses TRBV20-1 and TRBJ2-2; tentative D call: TRBD1 (6 bases). Germline V gene data show CDR1 as DFQATT and CDR2 as SNEGSKA (reference sequence). The V end was cut by 1 base, the J end by 7 bases, with 16 bases between. There are 15 residues in the CDR3. The CDR3 DNA reads as TGCAGTGCTAGAGTCAACAGGGTTGGGATCGGGGAGCTGTTTTTT. Amino acid sequence: CSARVNRVGIGELFF.

This clonotype has only a few counts. The CDR3 is CASRGDRGVNTEAFF. CDR3 DNA sequence: TGTGCCAGCAGGGGGGACAGGGGGGTTAACACTGAAGCTTTCTTT. The chain links TRBV25-1 to TRBJ1-1, with 11 nucleotides matching TRBD1. J lost 2 bases, V lost 6 bases, and 5 bases had no gene match. This CDR3 contains 15 residues. CDR1 and CDR2 (germline): MGHDK, SYGVNS.

About this clonotype: A clone one base away is much larger, so this may be a read error. The chain couples TRBV20-1 to TRBJ2-1; D may be TRBD2 (7 bases). CDR1 is DFQATT and CDR2 is SNEGSKA in the germline V gene (reference sequence). V was trimmed by 0 bases and J by 13 bases, leaving 19 bases between them. The CDR3 covers 14 residues. CDR3 in DNA: TGCAGTGCTAGAGAAGGGGGGGCCAAAAACATTCAGTTCTTC. Translating it yields CSAREGGAKNIQFF.

There are a few counts of this clonotype. The rearrangement links TRBV5-1 to TRBJ1-1; D uncertain. The ends were cut back, 1 base at V and 1 base at J, with 14 bases in the middle. The CDR3 is 16 amino acids. CDR1 is SGHRS and CDR2 is YFSETQ in the germline V gene. CDR3 nucleotide sequence: TGCGCCAGCAGCTTGTGGACTAGCGGACCGAACACTGAAGCTTTCTTT. This gives the protein CASSLWTSGPNTEAFF. The whole variable domain, remainder taken from reference TRBV5-1 and TRBJ1-1, is KAGVTQTPRYLIKTRGQQVTLSCSPISGHRSVSWYQQTPGQGLQFLFEYFSETQRNKGNFPGRFSGRQFSNSRSEMNVSTLELGDSALYLCASSLWTSGPNTEAFFGQGTRLTVV.

This clonotype was found many times. This sequence joins TRBV2 and TRBJ2-1; D is undetermined. Trimming shortened V by 4 bases and J by 6 bases, and 10 bases separated the two germline ends. The CDR3 consists of 13 residues. From germline, CDR1 is SNHLY and CDR2 FYNNEI. CDR3: CASSGNGLNEQFF. CDR3 DNA: TGTGCCAGCAGTGGGAACGGCCTCAATGAGCAGTTCTTC.

The V call is TRBV5-1, the J call TRBJ2-1; 10 nucleotides match TRBD2. Germline V gene data show CDR1 as SGHRS and CDR2 as YFSETQ. V was pared by 0 bases and J by 4 bases, with 10 bases of the junction left unmatched. The CDR3 sequence is 18 residues long. This chain's CDR3 is CASSLELAGGPIYNEQFF. The CDR3 DNA is TGCGCCAGCAGCTTGGAATTAGCGGGGGGTCCAATTTACAATGAGCAGTTCTTC.

Comment on this clonotype: A junction boundary mismatches the germline segment, possibly from a read error. The J gene is TRBJ1-2, the V gene TRBV12-3 or TRBV12-4, with D unresolved. This CDR3 is built from 12 residues. CDR3 in amino acids: CARSFRSYGYTF. The CDR3 coding sequence is TGTGCCCGCAGTTTCAGGTCCTATGGCTACACCTTC.

This chain links TRBV27 with TRBJ2-1, with 12 positions matching TRBD2. The DNA end lines up better with TRBJ2-7; the J call may be wrong. The CDR3 extends over 17 amino acids. The germline CDR1 and CDR2 sequences are MNHEY and SMNVEV (reference sequence). The CDR3 here is CASSPTRLAGDTKEQYF. The CDR3 DNA reads as TGTGCCAGCAGTCCGACCCGACTAGCGGGAGATACCAAGGAGCAGTACTTC.

The chain uses TRBV20-1 and TRBJ2-3; D call uncertain. Trimming stripped 6 bases from V and 1 base from J, with 14 bases between. CDR3 length equals 14 residues. CDR1 and CDR2 (germline): DFQATT, SNEGSKA (reference sequence). CDR3: CSADTGTGTDTQYF. CDR3 in DNA: TGCAGTGCCGACACTGGAACTGGCACAGATACGCAGTATTTT.

This clonotype occurred a few times. The V gene is TRBV5-5, the J gene TRBJ2-7; D not resolved. Trimming shortened V by 2 bases and J by 6 bases, and 6 bases separated the two germline ends. CDR1 is SGHKS, CDR2 YYEKEE, per germline (reference sequence). There are 11 residues in the CDR3. The CDR3 here is CASSFSFEQYF. The DNA of the CDR3 is TGTGCCAGCAGCTTCAGCTTCGAGCAGTACTTC.

This clonotype was seen a handful of times. Relative to the germline gene, one junction end is altered; a read error may explain this. The chain joins TRBV6-6 to TRBJ2-7; no definite D call. The germline V gene has CDR1 MNHNY and CDR2 SVGAGI (reference sequence). The CDR3 contains 14 residues. CDR3 region: CASSYSRNSDEQYF. The CDR3 DNA is TGTGCCAGCAGCTACTCTCGGAATTCCGACGAGCAGTACTTC.

The chain recombines TRBV3-1 with TRBJ1-1; TRBD1 matches at 7 bases. Germline values: CDR1 LGHDT, CDR2 YNNKEL (reference sequence). The CDR3 extends over 11 amino acids. The V and J ends lost 4 bases and 8 bases, in that order; junction bases with no gene match: 1. CDR3 loop: CASSRDREAFF. The CDR3 DNA follows: TGTGCCAGCAGCCGGGACAGAGAAGCTTTCTTT.

This chain connects TRBV28 to TRBJ2-3, with 14 bases lining up with TRBD2. The CDR3 length is 16 residues. Trimming removed 4 bases from V and 5 bases from J; junction bases left unmatched: 5. Germline loops: CDR1 MDHEN, CDR2 SYDVKM. CDR3 sequence: CASSSGLAGVVDTQYF. In DNA form, the CDR3 reads TGTGCCAGCAGTTCGGGACTAGCGGGAGTTGTAGATACGCAGTATTTT.

A few counts support this clonotype. The rearrangement links TRBV7-8 to TRBJ2-7; 7 bases line up with TRBD1. Germline CDR1 and CDR2: SGHVS and FQNEAQ. This CDR3 contains 16 residues. V shed 3 bases and J 5 bases; nucleotides not matched to a gene: 13. CDR3 region: CASSFRQGPGFDEQYF. Here the CDR3 DNA reads TGTGCCAGCAGCTTTCGACAGGGTCCAGGTTTCGACGAGCAGTACTTC.

V gene TRBV5-1 combines with J gene TRBJ2-1; TRBD2 agrees at 8 bases. Germline values: CDR1 SGHRS, CDR2 YFSETQ. Trimming took 2 bases from V and 7 from J; bases not matched to a gene: 17. This CDR3 is built from 18 residues. CDR3 region: CASSFLGVGLAGRNEQFF. The CDR3 DNA reads as TGCGCCAGCAGCTTCCTTGGGGTTGGGCTAGCGGGCCGAAATGAGCAGTTCTTC.

Many counts were recorded for this clonotype. One end of the junction varies from germline; a read error may be responsible. The rearrangement joins TRBV7-7 to TRBJ2-3; 9 positions agree with TRBD2. Germline V lookup: CDR1 SSHAT, CDR2 FNYEAQ (reference sequence). This CDR3 has 16 amino acids. The CDR3 DNA follows: TGTGCTAGCAGCTTATCGCCTAGCGGGGGCACAGATACGCAGTATTTT. Encoded protein: CASSLSPSGGTDTQYF.

For this clonotype: Being one base from a much bigger clone, this may be a read error. The genes are TRBV10-2 and TRBJ2-1, with 7 positions matching TRBD1. The CDR3 totals 12 residues. From germline, CDR1 is WSHSY and CDR2 SAAADI. The chain's CDR3 is CAGSDRVNEQFF. In DNA form, the CDR3 reads TGCGCCGGCAGTGACAGGGTTAATGAGCAGTTCTTC.

Remarks on this clonotype: One junction end does not reproduce the germline sequence, and a read error may be involved. This chain connects TRBV2 to TRBJ2-3, with 10 bases that match TRBD2. Germline V gene data show CDR1 as SNHLY and CDR2 as FYNNEI. This CDR3 spans 16 amino acids. The CDR3, as DNA: TGTGTCAGCAGTGAATTTAGCGGGGGGCTCACAGATACGCAGTATTTT. It codes for CVSSEFSGGLTDTQYF.

The V gene is TRBV2, the J gene TRBJ2-1, with 11 bases aligning to TRBD2. CDR1 SNHLY and CDR2 FYNNEI come from the germline V gene. Germline trimming cut 6 bases from V and 5 bases from J; bases unmatched to any gene: 6. The CDR3 is 15 amino acids. CDR3 nucleotides: TGTGCCAGCAGGGACCGACTAGCGGGGAACAATGAGCAGTTCTTC. The encoded protein is CASRDRLAGNNEQFF.

This clonotype was seen more than once but under ten times. The genes are TRBV6-1 and TRBJ1-5, with 10 bases lining up with TRBD1. The CDR3 runs 15 residues. The junction had 6 bases not matched to a gene; V was cut back by 3 bases and J by 7 bases. Germline V gene data show CDR1 as MNHNS and CDR2 as SASEGT. CDR3 DNA: TGTGCCAGCAGTGATTGGGGGACAGGGGACCAGCCCCAGCATTTT. Translation gives CASSDWGTGDQPQHF.

The chain joins TRBV6-5 to TRBJ2-1; 7 nucleotides align to TRBD2. The germline V gene encodes CDR1 MNHEY and CDR2 SVGAGI. V trimming: 4 bases; J trimming: 7 bases; junction bases outside the gene matches: 10. CDR3 length equals 15 residues. CDR3 loop: CASSSTGGSGNEQFF. CDR3 nucleotides: TGTGCCAGCAGTTCGACTGGCGGTAGCGGGAATGAGCAGTTCTTC.

The table lists this clonotype with many counts. The chain carries TRBV29-1 and TRBJ2-7; D is unresolved. The ends were cut back, 7 bases at V and 1 base at J, with 5 bases in the middle. The V gene's germline CDR1 is SQVTM and CDR2 ANQGSEA. The CDR3 is 10 residues long. CDR3 sequence reads: CSAWSYEQYF. In DNA form, the CDR3 reads TGCAGCGCATGGTCCTACGAGCAGTACTTC.

In its sample, this clonotype was seen a few times. This rearrangement joins TRBV29-1 to TRBJ1-2; 11 bases map to TRBD1. This CDR3 is built from 15 residues. The V gene's germline CDR1 is SQVTM and CDR2 ANQGSEA. With 3 bases clipped from V and 4 bases from J, the junction kept 7 bases outside the gene matches. The CDR3 here is CSVDSKGQGGYGYTF. The CDR3 coding sequence is TGCAGCGTTGATAGTAAGGGACAGGGGGGCTATGGCTACACCTTC.

The chain combines TRBV29-1 with TRBJ1-1; 7 bases map to TRBD1. CDR3 length: 14 amino acids. CDR1 SQVTM and CDR2 ANQGSEA come from the germline V gene. With V trimmed by 6 bases and J by 2 bases, 9 bases remained unmatched. CDR3 bases: TGCAGCGTCTATGGGACAGCAGCAAACACTGAAGCTTTCTTT. It codes for CSVYGTAANTEAFF.